Listed below are T cell receptor beta chains from one sample, sequenced in a study of T-cell memory formation after mild COVID-19. MiXCR, run by TCRdb on the 5' RACE reads, gives a single entry per CDR3 protein. Of some 150,000 distinct CDR3 sequences in the sample, around 25% were seen once. Sample: PBMCs or a T cell subset sorted from them (not recorded which). The source of these receptors is an adult woman who had mild COVID-19 (a few samples of this study predate the infection). Cell type and time point are not known. Both conserved end residues are part of each CDR3. A D gene is named only where the DNA matches it firmly.

D gene | J gene | V gene | CDR3 protein
TRBD1 | TRBJ2-5 | TRBV24-1 | CATSLSGQQGPQYF
TRBD2 | TRBJ2-7 | TRBV29-1 | CSVEALTSGGYEQYF
TRBD1 | TRBJ1-1 | TRBV20-1 | CSATSRQGRGNTEAFF
NA | TRBJ1-2 | TRBV11-2 | CASTLLTMNYGYTF
NA | TRBJ1-5 | TRBV5-6 | CASSLMGLGQPQHF
NA | TRBJ2-7 | TRBV10-3 | CAISELGGYEQYF
NA | TRBJ2-3 | TRBV7-9 | CASSPPVDTQYF
TRBD1 | TRBJ1-5 | TRBV4-2 | CASRHRGRRPSNQPQHF
NA | TRBJ2-7 | TRBV2 | CASTNGGWEQYF
TRBD1 | TRBJ1-2 | TRBV5-6 | CASSLISGTGGAGGYTF
NA | TRBJ2-1 | TRBV24-1 | CATSDYRVLDEQFF
NA | TRBJ1-6 | TRBV27 | CASRDRFFVNSPLHF
NA | TRBJ2-5 | TRBV19 | CASRIRGQETQYF
NA | TRBJ2-1 | TRBV27 | CASRSGGHEQFF
NA | TRBJ2-7 | TRBV28 | CASSPRFRGFEGYEQYF
TRBD1 | TRBJ2-7 | TRBV14 | CASSQLPGTGAYEQYF
TRBD1 | TRBJ2-1 | TRBV4-1 | CASSHSWIQGAGDEQFF
NA | TRBJ2-2 | TRBV12-3/TRBV12-4 | CASSHPSLGELFF
NA | TRBJ2-6 | TRBV24-1 | CATSDGEISGANVLTF
NA | TRBJ1-1 | TRBV12-3/TRBV12-4 | CASSSIDLEAFF
TRBD2 | TRBJ2-3 | TRBV12-3/TRBV12-4 | CASISSGGAAGDTQYF
TRBD1 | TRBJ2-2 | TRBV24-1 | CATSDWDRGDTGELFF
TRBD1 | TRBJ1-1 | TRBV6-5 | CASSYSGQPNTEAFF
NA | TRBJ1-1 | TRBV7-8 | CASRGAKNTEAFF
NA | TRBJ2-1 | TRBV5-1 | CASSLVGSSYNEQFF
NA | TRBJ2-1 | TRBV7-9 | CASSSFSNEQFF
NA | TRBJ2-7 | TRBV5-1 | CASNAGTSDYEQYF
NA | TRBJ1-5 | TRBV15 | CATSRDSSGPQHF
NA | TRBJ1-2 | TRBV7-8 | CASSGPDSLNGYTF
TRBD2 | TRBJ2-3 | TRBV7-8 | CASRFIAGTSGSDTQYF
NA | TRBJ2-3 | TRBV2 | CASNLAGVSTDTQYF
NA | TRBJ2-1 | TRBV9 | CASSETGNEQFF
NA | TRBJ2-1 | TRBV11-2 | CASSPPSSYNEQFF
TRBD1 | TRBJ1-1 | TRBV9 | CASSAEGQGAPEAFF
NA | TRBJ2-3 | TRBV6-5 | CASSYAGTDTQYF
NA | TRBJ1-1 | TRBV7-6 | CASSDRMNTEAFF
NA | TRBJ2-3 | TRBV28 | CASSSEHSSTDTQYF
NA | TRBJ2-7 | TRBV5-6 | CATSGTLSYEQYF
NA | TRBJ1-2 | TRBV29-1 | CSVANPETYGYTF
TRBD1 | TRBJ2-4 | TRBV20-1 | CSASPGQGTIQYF
NA | TRBJ1-1 | TRBV29-1 | CSVYYREGGTEAFF
NA | TRBJ2-1 | TRBV6-2/TRBV6-3 | CASSYASSYNEQFF
NA | TRBJ2-5 | TRBV24-1 | CATSDPRRGLAETQYF
NA | TRBJ2-6 | TRBV12-3/TRBV12-4 | CASSPDSGANVLTF
NA | TRBJ1-1 | TRBV9 | CASSVARGNTEAFF
NA | TRBJ2-7 | TRBV27 | CASSFRGRIEQYF
NA | TRBJ1-6 | TRBV6-1 | CASSERGSPLHF
NA | TRBJ1-1 | TRBV7-9 | CASSLGGGVSEAFF
TRBD1 | TRBJ1-1 | TRBV4-1 | CASSLRQGVGTEAFF
TRBD1 | TRBJ2-7 | TRBV2 | CASRQQGALSEQYF
NA | TRBJ2-5 | TRBV25-1 | CASSGPQETQYF
NA | TRBJ1-5 | TRBV4-3 | CASSQVTGNQPQHF
NA | TRBJ2-6 | TRBV12-3/TRBV12-4 | CASSLLDSGTPISGANVLTF
NA | TRBJ1-2 | TRBV12-5 | CASGKGINYGYTF
NA | TRBJ2-5 | TRBV5-1 | CASSSLQGPEETQYF
NA | TRBJ2-7 | TRBV9 | CASSAGTHSYEQYF
NA | TRBJ1-6 | TRBV14 | CASSPPGGTPLHF
NA | TRBJ1-1 | TRBV5-4 | CASSTTGFNTEAFF
NA | TRBJ2-1 | TRBV6-5 | CASSKRREAYNEQFF